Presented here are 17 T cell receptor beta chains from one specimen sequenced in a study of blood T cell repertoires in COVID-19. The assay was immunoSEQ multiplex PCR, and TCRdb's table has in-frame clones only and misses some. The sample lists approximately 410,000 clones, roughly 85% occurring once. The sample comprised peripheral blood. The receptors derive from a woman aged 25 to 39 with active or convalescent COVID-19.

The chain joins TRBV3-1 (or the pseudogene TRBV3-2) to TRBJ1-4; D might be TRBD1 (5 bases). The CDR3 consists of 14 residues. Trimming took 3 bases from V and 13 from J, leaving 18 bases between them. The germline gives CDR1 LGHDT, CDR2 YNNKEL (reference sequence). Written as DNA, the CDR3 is TGTGCCAGCAGCCAGGGAAGAGCGGTCGGGGGACTGTTTTTT. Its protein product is CASSQGRAVGGLFF.

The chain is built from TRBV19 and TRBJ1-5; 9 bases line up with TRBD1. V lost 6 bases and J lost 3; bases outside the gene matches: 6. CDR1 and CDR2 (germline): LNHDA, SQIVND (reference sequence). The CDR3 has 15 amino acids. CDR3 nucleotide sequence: TGTGCCAGTAGCCTCCGGGACAGGGACAATCAGCCCCAGCATTTT. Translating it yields CASSLRDRDNQPQHF.

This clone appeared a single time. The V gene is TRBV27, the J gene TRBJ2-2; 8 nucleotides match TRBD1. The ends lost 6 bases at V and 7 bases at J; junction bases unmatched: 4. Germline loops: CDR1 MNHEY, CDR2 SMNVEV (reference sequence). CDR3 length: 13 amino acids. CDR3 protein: CASRHRGVGELFF. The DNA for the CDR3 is TGTGCCAGCAGGCACAGGGGGGTCGGGGAGCTGTTTTTT.

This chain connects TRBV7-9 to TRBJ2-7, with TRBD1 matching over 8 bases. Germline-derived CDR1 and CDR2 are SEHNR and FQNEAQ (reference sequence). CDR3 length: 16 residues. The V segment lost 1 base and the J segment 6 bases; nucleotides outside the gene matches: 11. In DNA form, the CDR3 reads TGTGCCAGCAGCTTAGTTTCGGGACAGGATTTGAGCGAGCAGTACTTC. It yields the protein CASSLVSGQDLSEQYF.

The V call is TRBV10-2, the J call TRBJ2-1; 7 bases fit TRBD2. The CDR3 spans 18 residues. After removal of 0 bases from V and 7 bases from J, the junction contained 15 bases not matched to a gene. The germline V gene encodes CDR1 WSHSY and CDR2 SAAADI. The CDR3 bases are TGCGCCAGCAGTGAGTCGAATTTCCCAAGCGGGGACCTTAATGAGCAGTTCTTC. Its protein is CASSESNFPSGDLNEQFF.

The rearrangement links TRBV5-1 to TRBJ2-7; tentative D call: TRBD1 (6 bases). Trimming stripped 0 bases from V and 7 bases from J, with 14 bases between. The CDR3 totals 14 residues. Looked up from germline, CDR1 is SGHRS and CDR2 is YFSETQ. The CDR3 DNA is TGCGCCAGCAGCTTGGGACGGGACATAAGGGAGCAGTACTTC. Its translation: CASSLGRDIREQYF.

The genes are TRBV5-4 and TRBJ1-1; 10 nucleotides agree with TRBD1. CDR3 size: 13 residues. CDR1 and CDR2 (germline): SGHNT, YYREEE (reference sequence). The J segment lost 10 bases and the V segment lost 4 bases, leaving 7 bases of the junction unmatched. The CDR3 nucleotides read TGTGCCAGCAGCCCCCGGGACAGGGGAGTAGCTTTCTTT. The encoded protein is CASSPRDRGVAFF.

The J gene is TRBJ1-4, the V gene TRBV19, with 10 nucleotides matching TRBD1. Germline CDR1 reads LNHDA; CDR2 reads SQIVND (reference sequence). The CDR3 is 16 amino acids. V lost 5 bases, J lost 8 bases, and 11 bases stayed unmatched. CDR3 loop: CASSVTIGTGDEKLFF. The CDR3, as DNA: TGTGCCAGTAGTGTCACGATCGGGACAGGGGACGAAAAACTGTTTTTT.

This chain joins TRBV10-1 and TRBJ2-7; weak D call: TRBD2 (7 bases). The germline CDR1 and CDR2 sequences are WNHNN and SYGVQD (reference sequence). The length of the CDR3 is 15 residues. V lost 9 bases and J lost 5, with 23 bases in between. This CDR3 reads CARSKQGGSGNEQYF. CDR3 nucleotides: TGCGCCAGATCGAAACAGGGAGGGTCGGGGAACGAGCAGTACTTC.

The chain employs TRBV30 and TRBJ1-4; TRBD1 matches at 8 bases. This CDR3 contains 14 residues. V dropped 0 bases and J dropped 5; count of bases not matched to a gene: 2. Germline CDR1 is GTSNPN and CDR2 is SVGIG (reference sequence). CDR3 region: CAWSVNRGNEKLFF. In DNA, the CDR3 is TGTGCCTGGAGTGTGAACAGGGGGAATGAAAAACTGTTTTTT.

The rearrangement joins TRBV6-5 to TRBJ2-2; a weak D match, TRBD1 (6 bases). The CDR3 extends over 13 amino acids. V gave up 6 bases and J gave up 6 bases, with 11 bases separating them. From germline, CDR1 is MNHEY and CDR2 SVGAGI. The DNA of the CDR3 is TGTGCCAGCAGGAGGGACATGGCCGGGGAGCTGTTTTTT. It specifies CASRRDMAGELFF.

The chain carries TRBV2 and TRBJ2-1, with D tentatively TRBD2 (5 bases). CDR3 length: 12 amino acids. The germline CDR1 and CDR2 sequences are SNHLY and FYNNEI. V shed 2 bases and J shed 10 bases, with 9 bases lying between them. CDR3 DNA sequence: TGTGCCAGCAGTGAAAGGCGGGTAGAGCAGTTCTTC. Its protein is CASSERRVEQFF.

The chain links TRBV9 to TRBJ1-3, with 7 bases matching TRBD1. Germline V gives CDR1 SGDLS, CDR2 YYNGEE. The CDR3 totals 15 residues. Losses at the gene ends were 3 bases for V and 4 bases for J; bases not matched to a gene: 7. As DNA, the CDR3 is TGTGCCAGCAGCGACCGACAGGGATACGGAAACACCATATATTTT. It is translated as CASSDRQGYGNTIYF. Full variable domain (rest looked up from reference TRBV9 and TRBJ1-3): DSGVTQTPKHLITATGQRVTLRCSPRSGDLSVYWYQQSLDQGLQFLIQYYNGEERAKGNILERFSAQQFPDLHSELNLSSLELGDSALYFCASSDRQGYGNTIYFGEGSWLTVV.

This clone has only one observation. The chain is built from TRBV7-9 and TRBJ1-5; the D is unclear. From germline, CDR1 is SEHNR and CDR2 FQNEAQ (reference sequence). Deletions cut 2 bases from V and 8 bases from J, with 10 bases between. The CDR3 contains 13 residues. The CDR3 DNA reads TGTGCCAGCAGCTTAAAGGCCCAGGAGCCCCAGCATTTT. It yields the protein CASSLKAQEPQHF. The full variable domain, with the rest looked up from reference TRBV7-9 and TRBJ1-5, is DTGVSQNPRHKITKRGQNVTFRCDPISEHNRLYWYRQTLGQGPEFLTYFQNEAQLEKSRLLSDRFSAERPKGSFSTLEIQRTEQGDSAMYLCASSLKAQEPQHFGDGTRLSIL.

CDR3 in amino acids: CASIPGDGTGELFF. CDR3 coding DNA: TGTGCCAGCATACCGGGTGATGGCACCGGGGAGCTGTTTTTT. This chain connects TRBV6-5 to TRBJ2-2; D remains unclear. The CDR3 runs 14 residues. Germline values: CDR1 MNHEY, CDR2 SVGAGI. Trimming took off 7 bases at V and 4 bases at J, with 13 bases between the two ends.

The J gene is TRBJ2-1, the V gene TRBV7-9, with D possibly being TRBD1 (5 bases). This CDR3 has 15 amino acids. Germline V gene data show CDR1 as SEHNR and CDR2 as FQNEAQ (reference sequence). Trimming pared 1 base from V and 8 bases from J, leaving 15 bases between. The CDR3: CASSLVCSGWDEQFF. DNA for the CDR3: TGTGCCAGCAGCTTAGTTTGTTCAGGGTGGGATGAGCAGTTCTTC.

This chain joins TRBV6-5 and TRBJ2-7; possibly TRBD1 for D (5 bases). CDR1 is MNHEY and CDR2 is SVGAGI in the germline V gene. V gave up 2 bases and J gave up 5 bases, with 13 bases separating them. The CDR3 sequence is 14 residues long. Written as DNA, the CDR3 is TGTGCCAGCAGTTACGGGATCTGGGGCAACGAGCAGTACTTC. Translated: CASSYGIWGNEQYF.